The 28 T cell receptor beta chains listed next were all sequenced from one sample in a study of cytomegalovirus exposure and HLA in healthy donors. The PCR ran on 60 Vbeta and 13 Jbeta primers. Clones were sequenced by immunoSEQ multiplex PCR, and TCRdb holds only the in-frame ones, with some missing. In the table there are about 45,000 clones, 51% of which are singletons. Sequencing input: PBMCs. These receptor sequences come from a man in his sixties in good health and CMV-seronegative.

This clone was observed a single time. The chain couples TRBV28 to TRBJ2-7; a weak D match, TRBD2 (6 bases). CDR3 length equals 15 residues. The V gene lost 6 bases and the J gene lost 1 base, with 16 bases spanning the gap. CDR1 and CDR2 from the germline V gene are MDHEN and SYDVKM. The CDR3 nucleotides read TGTGCCAGCAGCCGCGGGACGGCGCGATCCTACGAGCAGTACTTC. Translated, it gives CASSRGTARSYEQYF. Drawing the rest from reference TRBV28 and TRBJ2-7, the complete variable domain is DVKVTQSSRYLVKRTGEKVFLECVQDMDHENMFWYRQDPGLGLRLIYFSYDVKMKEKGDIPEGYSVSREKKERFSLILESASTNQTSMYLCASSRGTARSYEQYFGPGTRLTVT.

The chain employs TRBV30 and TRBJ2-4; the D gene is possibly TRBD2 (6 bases). Germline CDR1 is GTSNPN and CDR2 is SVGIG (reference sequence). Trimming removed 2 bases at V and 10 bases at J, with 12 bases between. The length of the CDR3 is 12 residues. For the CDR3, the DNA is TGTGCCTGGAGTTTACCCCTAGCGATTCAGTACTTC. This sequence encodes CAWSLPLAIQYF.

V usage is TRBV5-1 and J usage is TRBJ2-7; no clear D. The V and J ends lost 0 bases and 6 bases respectively, with 13 bases between them. This CDR3 spans 14 amino acids. From germline, CDR1 is SGHRS and CDR2 YFSETQ. The CDR3 spells CASSLDVALGEQYF. For the CDR3, the DNA is TGCGCCAGCAGCTTGGACGTAGCTTTAGGCGAGCAGTACTTC.

This chain links TRBV5-1 with TRBJ1-2; maybe TRBD1 (5 bases). This CDR3 region has 13 residues. V was cut by 2 bases and J by 8 bases, with 13 bases left in between. The germline V gene encodes CDR1 SGHRS and CDR2 YFSETQ. CDR3 region: CASSLGQGGGYTF. In nucleotides, the CDR3 is TGCGCCAGCAGCTTAGGCCAGGGAGGGGGCTACACCTTC.

This clone was seen a few times. The V and J genes are TRBV6-4 and TRBJ2-3; a weak D match, TRBD2 (5 bases). V was trimmed by 7 bases and J by 2 bases, leaving 19 bases between them. CDR3 size: 16 residues. Germline V gene data show CDR1 as MRHNA and CDR2 as SNTAGT. CDR3 in amino acids: CASILPGGGPTDTQYF. The CDR3 nucleotides are TGTGCCAGCATCCTCCCCGGAGGCGGTCCCACAGATACGCAGTATTTT.

This chain links TRBV4-3 with TRBJ2-7; TRBD1 might be the D (6 bases). The CDR3 length is 15 residues. Trimming shortened V by 5 bases and J by 0 bases, and 14 bases separated the two germline ends. Germline V gene sequence: CDR1 LGHNA, CDR2 YSLEER. The CDR3 spells CASSDVQGSSYEQYF. CDR3 DNA sequence: TGCGCCAGCAGCGACGTCCAGGGGAGCTCCTACGAGCAGTACTTC.

V is TRBV4-1 and J is TRBJ2-7, with TRBD2 identical over 11 bases. Germline CDR1 is MGHRA and CDR2 is YSYEKL. The CDR3 totals 16 residues. Unmatched junction bases numbered 9, after V lost 3 bases and J lost 5 bases. CDR3 sequence: CASSHIGGLAVHEQYF. For the CDR3, the DNA is TGCGCCAGCAGCCATATTGGGGGACTAGCGGTGCACGAGCAGTACTTC.

The V and J genes are TRBV13 and TRBJ1-1; D may be TRBD1 (6 bases). The CDR3 covers 13 residues. V lost 5 bases and J 6 bases, leaving 13 bases between the germline ends. The germline V gene encodes CDR1 PRHDT and CDR2 FYEKMQ (reference sequence). For the CDR3, the DNA is TGTGCCAGCAGCCTCCTAACAGGGCCTGAAGCTTTCTTT. Translation: CASSLLTGPEAFF.

V gene TRBV7-2 combines with J gene TRBJ1-4; D ambiguous. The V and J ends lost 5 bases and 0 bases respectively, with 13 bases between them. This CDR3 comprises 16 residues. Per the germline V gene, CDR1 is SGHTA and CDR2 is FQGNSA. The CDR3 protein is CASSADGIATNEKLFF. The CDR3 bases are TGTGCCAGCAGCGCGGACGGGATTGCAACTAATGAAAAACTGTTTTTT.

This rearrangement joins TRBV7-2 to TRBJ2-3; D might be TRBD1 (5 bases). V lost 1 base, J lost 1 base, and 9 bases lay in between. The CDR3 has 15 amino acids. Germline CDR1 and CDR2: SGHTA and FQGNSA. The CDR3 loop reads CASSLGQTGTDTQYF. CDR3 coding DNA: TGTGCCAGCAGCTTAGGACAGACCGGCACAGATACGCAGTATTTT.

This clone appeared a few times. This chain uses TRBV6-5 with TRBJ2-2; possibly TRBD1 for D (7 bases). This CDR3 region has 14 residues. Germline-derived CDR1 and CDR2 are MNHEY and SVGAGI. V was clipped by 5 bases and J by 5 bases, with 12 bases between them. The CDR3 spells CASSAGGRTGELFF. The CDR3 nucleotides are TGTGCCAGCAGTGCAGGGGGGCGGACCGGGGAGCTGTTTTTT.

Only one count was recorded for this clone. The chain combines TRBV4-1 with TRBJ2-3; no clear D gene. With 2 bases removed from V and 2 bases from J, the gap between germline ends came to 5 bases. Germline values: CDR1 MGHRA, CDR2 YSYEKL. The CDR3 length is 13 residues. CDR3 sequence: CASSQLYTDTQYF. The CDR3 DNA reads TGCGCCAGCAGCCAACTTTACACAGATACGCAGTATTTT.

This chain uses TRBV10-1 with TRBJ1-1, with D maybe TRBD1 (5 bases). CDR3 length: 14 amino acids. Germline-derived CDR1 and CDR2 are WNHNN and SYGVQD (reference sequence). Trimming left V 2 bases short and J 4 bases short, with 11 bases between. The CDR3 nucleotides read TGCGCCAGCAGTGAGGGTTTCGGGGGCACTGAAGCTTTCTTT. It encodes CASSEGFGGTEAFF.

This chain uses TRBV4-1 with TRBJ1-4; TRBD1 matches 7 bases. Germline lookup yields CDR1 MGHRA and CDR2 YSYEKL. With 0 bases clipped from V and 8 bases from J, the junction kept 12 bases outside the gene matches. There are 17 residues in the CDR3. In DNA, the CDR3 is TGCGCCAGCAGCCAAGATTCAACAGGGGCCCGAGGGGAAAAACTGTTTTTT. Its protein is CASSQDSTGARGEKLFF.

The rearrangement joins TRBV30 to TRBJ2-1; tentative D call: TRBD1 (5 bases). This CDR3 is 14 amino acids long. From germline, CDR1 is GTSNPN and CDR2 SVGIG (reference sequence). Trimming took off 4 bases at V and 9 bases at J, with 19 bases between the two ends. This CDR3 reads CAWNPGIRAGEQFF. As DNA, the CDR3 is TGTGCCTGGAACCCAGGGATTCGGGCTGGTGAGCAGTTCTTC.

V usage is TRBV6-1 and J usage is TRBJ2-7, with 10 bases fitting TRBD1. The germline CDR1 and CDR2 sequences are MNHNS and SASEGT. The V and J ends lost 4 bases and 9 bases, in that order; junction bases with no gene match: 9. The CDR3 loop spans 14 amino acids. The CDR3 spells CASSAGTGEVRQYF. CDR3 coding DNA: TGTGCCAGCAGTGCGGGGACAGGGGAGGTCCGGCAGTACTTC.

This rearrangement joins TRBV28 to TRBJ2-3, with 10 bases that match TRBD1. V was pared by 10 bases and J by 0 bases, with 7 bases of the junction left unmatched. Germline V gene data show CDR1 as MDHEN and CDR2 as SYDVKM. The CDR3 contains 15 residues. As DNA, the CDR3 is TGTGCCACCGGAGGGGACAGGGGTAGCACAGATACGCAGTATTTT. This gives the protein CATGGDRGSTDTQYF.

The gene calls are TRBV9 and TRBJ2-3; 9 nucleotides match TRBD1. The junction had 3 bases not matched to a gene; V was cut back by 3 bases and J by 4 bases. This CDR3 has 14 amino acids. CDR1 is SGDLS, CDR2 YYNGEE, per germline. The CDR3 sequence: CASSGDRVADTQYF. CDR3 DNA: TGTGCCAGCAGCGGGGACAGGGTGGCAGATACGCAGTATTTT.

V gene TRBV9 combines with J gene TRBJ2-5; 12 bases agree with TRBD2. Germline V gives CDR1 SGDLS, CDR2 YYNGEE. This CDR3 region has 15 residues. Losses at the gene ends were 3 bases for V and 5 bases for J; bases not matched to a gene: 5. The CDR3 coding sequence is TGTGCCAGCAGCGCCGCGGGGACTAGCGGGGAGACCCAGTACTTC. Protein: CASSAAGTSGETQYF.

This clone was recorded a few times. This chain connects TRBV6-6 to TRBJ2-2; D possibly corresponds to TRBD1 (5 bases). V dropped 0 bases and J dropped 5 bases, with 10 bases sitting between them. The CDR3 runs 15 residues. Germline V gene data show CDR1 as MNHNY and CDR2 as SVGAGI (reference sequence). CDR3 nucleotides: TGTGCCAGCAGTTACTCCCAGGGCAGGACCGGGGAGCTGTTTTTT. Its protein product is CASSYSQGRTGELFF.

This chain links TRBV6-5 with TRBJ2-7; 8 bases line up with TRBD1. Germline CDR1 is MNHEY and CDR2 is SVGAGI. CDR3 length equals 13 residues. The J segment lost 7 bases and the V segment lost 2 bases, leaving 4 bases of the junction unmatched. DNA for the CDR3: TGTGCCAGCAGTTACCCCGGGACAGGAGAGCAGTACTTC. Translation: CASSYPGTGEQYF.

The chain combines TRBV5-8 with TRBJ2-3, with 14 bases that match TRBD2. CDR1 SGHTS and CDR2 YDEGEE come from the germline V gene. There are 17 residues in the CDR3. V trimming: 4 bases; J trimming: 5 bases; junction bases outside the gene matches: 9. As DNA, the CDR3 is TGTGCCAGCAGCCAGACCGGGACTAGCGGGAGTGGAGATACGCAGTATTTT. Its translation is CASSQTGTSGSGDTQYF.

This clone was observed a handful of times. V gene TRBV28 combines with J gene TRBJ2-7; 7 bases align to TRBD1. CDR3 length: 16 residues. V lost 5 bases, J lost 4 bases, and 14 bases stayed unmatched. Germline values: CDR1 MDHEN, CDR2 SYDVKM. The CDR3 spells CASSPPFLGQAYEQYF. CDR3 DNA: TGTGCCAGCAGTCCCCCATTCCTTGGACAGGCTTACGAGCAGTACTTC.

The J gene is TRBJ2-3, the V gene TRBV5-4; TRBD2 matches 8 bases. J was trimmed by 2 bases and V by 4 bases; bases with no gene match: 3. Germline CDR1 and CDR2: SGHNT and YYREEE (reference sequence). CDR3 size: 14 residues. The CDR3 coding sequence is TGTGCCAGCAGCAAGGGACTAGACACAGATACGCAGTATTTT. The encoded protein is CASSKGLDTDTQYF.

This chain joins TRBV7-7 and TRBJ2-7; D might be TRBD1 (6 bases). The ends were cut back, 5 bases at V and 4 bases at J, with 24 bases in the middle. The CDR3 is 17 residues long. Germline assignment: CDR1 SSHAT and CDR2 FNYEAQ (reference sequence). CDR3 in DNA: TGTGCCAGCAGCCCACACCCGCCGGGACAAAGAGATTACGAGCAGTACTTC. Protein product: CASSPHPPGQRDYEQYF.

The chain carries TRBV30 and TRBJ2-6; TRBD1 matches at 10 bases. CDR1 and CDR2 from the germline V gene are GTSNPN and SVGIG (reference sequence). Germline trimming cut 0 bases from V and 0 bases from J; bases unmatched to any gene: 11. The CDR3 has 20 amino acids. CDR3 in DNA: TGTGCCTGGAGTGTACTTTTCGACAGGGGGCTTACCTCTGGGGCCAACGTCCTGACTTTC. Its protein is CAWSVLFDRGLTSGANVLTF.

This clone was seen more than once but under ten times. This chain uses TRBV10-1 with TRBJ2-1; TRBD1 is a possible D gene (6 bases). Germline V gene sequence: CDR1 WNHNN, CDR2 SYGVQD (reference sequence). V gave up 0 bases and J gave up 0 bases, with 12 bases separating them. There are 17 residues in the CDR3. This CDR3 reads CASSESSGVGSYNEQFF. CDR3 nucleotide sequence: TGCGCCAGCAGTGAGTCGTCAGGGGTTGGCTCCTACAATGAGCAGTTCTTC.

The CDR3 spells CASSQTSGTYEQYF. CDR3 in DNA: TGCGCCAGCAGCCAGACTAGCGGGACCTACGAGCAGTACTTC. The chain is built from TRBV5-1 and TRBJ2-7, with 11 bases identical to TRBD2. Trimming cost V 4 bases and J 2 bases; bases outside gene matches: 2. Germline-derived CDR1 and CDR2 are SGHRS and YFSETQ. The CDR3 runs 14 residues. The full variable domain, its missing parts supplied by reference TRBV5-1 and TRBJ2-7, is KAGVTQTPRYLIKTRGQQVTLSCSPISGHRSVSWYQQTPGQGLQFLFEYFSETQRNKGNFPGRFSGRQFSNSRSEMNVSTLELGDSALYLCASSQTSGTYEQYFGPGTRLTVT.